Below are 19 T cell receptor beta chains sequenced from a single sample in a study of T cells in tuberculosis. Sequenced by immunoSEQ multiplex PCR; TCRdb stores in-frame clones only, minus some. The table records some 25,000 clones, roughly 95% of them present only once. Sequenced: PBMCs. These receptors were collected from a donor between 10 and 35 years old with latent tuberculosis or without tuberculosis infection.

This chain joins TRBV6-1 and TRBJ2-5; TRBD2 might be the D (5 bases). CDR3 length: 11 amino acids. The germline CDR1 and CDR2 sequences are MNHNS and SASEGT. V was clipped by 6 bases and J by 11 bases, with 13 bases between them. The CDR3 protein is CASRDLGEQYF. The CDR3 DNA follows: TGTGCCAGCAGGGACCTTGGGGAGCAGTACTTC.

The genes are TRBV10-3 and TRBJ1-1, with D possibly matching TRBD1 (5 bases). The CDR3 has 11 amino acids. Trimming removed 3 bases at V and 11 bases at J, with 10 bases between. CDR1 and CDR2 from the germline V gene are ENHRY and SYGVKD. CDR3 DNA: TGTGCCATCAGTGAATGGGGGGAGGCTTTCTTT. This translates into CAISEWGEAFF.

The chain links TRBV5-4 to TRBJ2-1; D possibly corresponds to TRBD1 (5 bases). Germline CDR1 SGHNT, CDR2 YYREEE (reference sequence). The CDR3 is 15 amino acids. Trimming cost V 3 bases and J 5 bases, with 15 bases left between them. The chain's CDR3 is CASSSRAGWDNEQFF. CDR3 nucleotides: TGTGCCAGCAGCTCTCGGGCAGGGTGGGACAATGAGCAGTTCTTC.

In nucleotides, the CDR3 is TGCGCCAGCAGGGACAGGGCCTCAGCCTACAATGAGCAGTTCTTC. It yields the protein CASRDRASAYNEQFF. The gene calls are TRBV5-1 and TRBJ2-1, with 8 bases matching TRBD1. This CDR3 contains 15 residues. Germline V gene lookup returns CDR1 SGHRS and CDR2 YFSETQ. The V gene end was trimmed by 5 bases and the J gene end by 2 bases; junction bases not matched to a gene: 6.

The chain has TRBV5-1 and TRBJ2-3; TRBD1 matches at 10 bases. The CDR3 has 21 amino acids. Germline CDR1 and CDR2: SGHRS and YFSETQ. V lost 0 bases and J lost 2; bases outside the gene matches: 18. The CDR3 is CASSLVAGTGAAGVDTDTQYF. CDR3 DNA: TGCGCCAGCAGCTTGGTAGCCGGGACAGGGGCTGCGGGGGTCGACACAGATACGCAGTATTTT.

J is TRBJ1-1 and V is TRBV12-5; no clear D. The V end lost 2 bases, the J end lost 4 bases, and 14 bases lay between the germline ends. The CDR3 sequence is 15 residues long. CDR1 and CDR2 (germline): LGHNT, FRNRAP. The DNA of the CDR3 is TGTGCTAGTGGTTTGCCCGAGGGTCCGACCACTGAAGCTTTCTTT. Translating it yields CASGLPEGPTTEAFF.

V and J are TRBV27 and TRBJ2-2; a weak D match, TRBD1 (6 bases). With 4 bases removed from V and 5 bases from J, the gap between germline ends came to 11 bases. Germline CDR1 is MNHEY and CDR2 is SMNVEV (reference sequence). CDR3 length equals 14 residues. In nucleotides, the CDR3 is TGTGCCAGCAGTTGGACAGTCCTAACCGGGGAGCTGTTTTTT. Its translation is CASSWTVLTGELFF.

The chain is built from TRBV5-1 and TRBJ1-3, with 9 bases that match TRBD1. Trimming removed 4 bases from V and 4 bases from J; junction bases left unmatched: 12. The CDR3 contains 17 residues. CDR1 and CDR2 (germline): SGHRS, YFSETQ. CDR3 amino acids: CASSPPLQGARGNTIYF. CDR3 sequence (DNA): TGCGCCAGCAGCCCCCCATTACAGGGGGCGCGAGGAAACACCATATATTTT.

The V call is TRBV5-1, the J call TRBJ2-5; D is possibly TRBD1 (6 bases). Germline CDR1 SGHRS, CDR2 YFSETQ. This CDR3 has 17 residues. Trimming shortened V by 0 bases and J by 4 bases, and 19 bases separated the two germline ends. The CDR3 DNA reads as TGCGCCAGCAGCTTGGTATTGGCTAACCGAGGGGGAGAGACCCAGTACTTC. It is translated as CASSLVLANRGGETQYF.

V usage is TRBV4-1 and J usage is TRBJ2-3; maybe TRBD2 (6 bases). V lost 6 bases to trimming and J lost 2 bases, with 18 bases between them. Germline V gene sequence: CDR1 MGHRA, CDR2 YSYEKL. The CDR3 has 16 residues. The CDR3 sequence: CASSHPGTGTTDTQYF. In DNA form, the CDR3 reads TGCGCCAGCAGTCATCCCGGGACTGGAACCACAGATACGCAGTATTTT.

V is TRBV27 and J is TRBJ1-3; no firm D call. Germline V gene data show CDR1 as MNHEY and CDR2 as SMNVEV (reference sequence). The V end lost 4 bases, the J end lost 2 bases, and 12 bases lay between the germline ends. There are 15 residues in the CDR3. CDR3 coding DNA: TGTGCCAGCAGTTCCTTCGCTGCGCCTGGAAACACCATATATTTT. Translating it yields CASSSFAAPGNTIYF.

This sequence joins TRBV30 and TRBJ1-2; D gene unclear. Per the germline V gene, CDR1 is GTSNPN and CDR2 is SVGIG (reference sequence). V was pared by 2 bases and J by 8 bases, with 15 bases between. The CDR3 runs to 13 residues. Here the CDR3 DNA reads TGTGCCTGGAGTCCCGGACTGTCTTCGGGCTACACCTTC. Its translation is CAWSPGLSSGYTF.

V usage is TRBV9 and J usage is TRBJ2-7; D is unresolved. Germline-derived CDR1 and CDR2 are SGDLS and YYNGEE. The V end lost 0 bases, the J end lost 2 bases, and 9 bases lay between the germline ends. CDR3 length equals 14 residues. Here the CDR3 reads CASSVERVPYEQYF. For the CDR3, the DNA is TGTGCCAGCAGCGTAGAACGGGTCCCCTACGAGCAGTACTTC. The full variable domain, rest sourced from reference TRBV9 and TRBJ2-7, is DSGVTQTPKHLITATGQRVTLRCSPRSGDLSVYWYQQSLDQGLQFLIQYYNGEERAKGNILERFSAQQFPDLHSELNLSSLELGDSALYFCASSVERVPYEQYFGPGTRLTVT.

In its sample, this clone was seen once. This rearrangement joins TRBV30 to TRBJ2-7, with D perhaps matching TRBD2 (6 bases). Deletions cut 1 base from V and 9 bases from J, with 22 bases between. The CDR3 consists of 15 residues. The germline CDR1 and CDR2 sequences are GTSNPN and SVGIG (reference sequence). CDR3 sequence (DNA): TGTGCCTGGAGTGGGGTCGGGGGAGGAAGCTCTCGGCAGTACTTC. Its protein is CAWSGVGGGSSRQYF.

The chain is built from TRBV19 and TRBJ1-6; maybe TRBD1 (6 bases). V lost 5 bases, J lost 8 bases, and 13 bases lay in between. Germline V gene sequence: CDR1 LNHDA, CDR2 SQIVND (reference sequence). There are 14 residues in the CDR3. CDR3 residues: CASSFNRVDSPLHF. CDR3 DNA sequence: TGTGCCAGTAGTTTCAACAGGGTCGATTCACCCCTCCACTTT.

The chain couples TRBV10-3 to TRBJ1-1; D not resolved. This CDR3 has 12 amino acids. The V and J ends lost 10 bases and 5 bases respectively, with 14 bases between them. Germline V gene sequence: CDR1 ENHRY, CDR2 SYGVKD. DNA for the CDR3: TGTGCCACTCGAGGGTCTGGGACTGAAGCTTTCTTT. Translated, it gives CATRGSGTEAFF.

The chain employs TRBV9 and TRBJ1-3; D is possibly TRBD1 (5 bases). There are 14 residues in the CDR3. With 3 bases removed from V and 2 bases from J, the gap between germline ends came to 9 bases. CDR1 is SGDLS, CDR2 YYNGEE, per germline. CDR3 sequence: CASSASGTGNTIYF. The CDR3 nucleotides are TGTGCCAGCAGCGCCTCAGGGACTGGAAACACCATATATTTT. Together with reference TRBV9 and TRBJ1-3, the CDR3 gives the full variable domain: DSGVTQTPKHLITATGQRVTLRCSPRSGDLSVYWYQQSLDQGLQFLIQYYNGEERAKGNILERFSAQQFPDLHSELNLSSLELGDSALYFCASSASGTGNTIYFGEGSWLTVV.

The CDR3 sequence: CAGHSWGGEQETQYF. The CDR3 nucleotides read TGTGCCGGACACTCGTGGGGGGGAGAACAAGAGACCCAGTACTTC. This chain links TRBV6-1 with TRBJ2-5, with 7 bases fitting TRBD2. The CDR3 contains 15 residues. Germline-derived CDR1 and CDR2 are MNHNS and SASEGT. With V trimmed by 11 bases and J by 2 bases, 14 bases remained unmatched.

V and J are TRBV18 and TRBJ1-6; D is unresolved. Germline CDR1 KGHSH, CDR2 LQKENI. The CDR3 sequence is 13 residues long. V shed 3 bases and J shed 8 bases, with 8 bases lying between them. DNA of the CDR3: TGTGCCAGCTCACCGACCCAGGATTCACCCCTCCACTTT. It yields the protein CASSPTQDSPLHF.